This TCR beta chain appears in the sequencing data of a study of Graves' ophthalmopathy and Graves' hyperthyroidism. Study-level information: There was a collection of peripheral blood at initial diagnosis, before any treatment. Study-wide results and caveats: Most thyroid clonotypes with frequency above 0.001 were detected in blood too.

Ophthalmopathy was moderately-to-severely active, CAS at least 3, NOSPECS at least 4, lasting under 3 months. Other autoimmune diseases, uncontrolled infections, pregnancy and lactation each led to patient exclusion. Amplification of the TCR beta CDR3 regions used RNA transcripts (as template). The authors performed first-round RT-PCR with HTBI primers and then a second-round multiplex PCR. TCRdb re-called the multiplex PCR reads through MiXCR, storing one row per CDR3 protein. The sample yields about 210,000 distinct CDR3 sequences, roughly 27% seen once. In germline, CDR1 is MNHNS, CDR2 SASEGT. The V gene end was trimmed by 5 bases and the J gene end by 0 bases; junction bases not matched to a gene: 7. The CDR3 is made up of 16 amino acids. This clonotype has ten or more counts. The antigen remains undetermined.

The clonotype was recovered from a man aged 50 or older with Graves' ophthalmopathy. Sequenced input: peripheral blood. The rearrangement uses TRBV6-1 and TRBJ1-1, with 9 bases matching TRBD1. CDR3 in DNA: TGTGCCAGCAGTCCACAGGGGGCGCGGGTGAACACTGAAGCTTTCTTT. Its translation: CASSPQGARVNTEAFF.